A single sample gave rise to the 18 T cell receptor beta chains below, sequenced in a study of post-analysis software for immune sequencing data (dated by TCRdb to about 2015). The research as a whole found: Roughly 5 TRBV segments, including TRBV5-6, TRBV5-1 and TRBV20-1, were significantly more frequent in patients than controls.

To prepare the library, PCR was applied. Sequencing took place on an Illumina HiSeq 2500. To reduce PCR and sequencing biases, unique molecular identifiers were incorporated into the TCR beta cDNA libraries. The raw public data were reprocessed by TCRdb itself: fastp quality trimming at Q25, MiXCR clonotype calling, in-frame beta chains only. For every CDR3 protein sequence, its rows merge into one entry that carries the most common genes and DNA. This sample lists some 800,000 distinct CDR3 sequences; about 45% were detected once. The top ten clones comprise roughly 5% of the sample. These receptors' antigens are unknown. Sample: blood. The receptor set was obtained from a girl between 5 and 17 years old with multiple sclerosis.

This clonotype was seen only a few times. The V gene is TRBV20-1, the J gene TRBJ1-4, with D unresolved. CDR1 and CDR2 (germline): DFQATT, SNEGSKA (reference sequence). V lost 5 bases and J 4 bases, leaving 14 bases between the germline ends. This CDR3 region has 14 residues. In DNA form, the CDR3 reads TGCAGTGCTTTAGGTCTGGGCTTTAATGAAAAACTGTTTTTT. Encoded protein: CSALGLGFNEKLFF.

In this sample, this clonotype turned up a few times. The J gene is TRBJ1-2, the V gene TRBV5-6; perhaps TRBD1 as D (5 bases). The V and J ends lost 4 bases and 3 bases respectively, with 16 bases between them. Germline CDR1 is SGHDT and CDR2 is YYEEEE. This CDR3 contains 15 residues. The CDR3 loop reads CASSQDNRRYYGYTF. DNA of the CDR3: TGTGCCAGCAGCCAGGACAACCGCCGGTACTATGGCTACACCTTC.

J is TRBJ2-7 and V is TRBV29-1, with 10 nucleotides matching TRBD1. CDR3 length equals 13 residues. Germline V gives CDR1 SQVTM, CDR2 ANQGSEA. J gave up 5 bases and V 5 bases, and 6 bases lay outside the gene matches. Here the CDR3 DNA reads TGCAGCGTTTTTGGGACAGGGGCCGACGAGCAGTACTTC. It specifies CSVFGTGADEQYF.

This clonotype was found a few times. V usage is TRBV7-2 and J usage is TRBJ2-5; 7 positions match TRBD2. Germline loops: CDR1 SGHTA, CDR2 FQGNSA. The CDR3 length is 15 residues. The V gene end was trimmed by 1 base and the J gene end by 2 bases; junction bases not matched to a gene: 4. The DNA of the CDR3 is TGTGCCAGCAGCTTAGGAAAGGGACTACAAGAGACCCAGTACTTC. As protein: CASSLGKGLQETQYF.

On this clonotype itself: The limits of the CDR3 on the DNA are not certain, so only TCRdb's listed CDR3 is given. J is TRBJ1-2 and V is TRBV29-1. Termini included, the CDR3 measures 13 amino acids. Germline V gene lookup returns CDR1 SQVTM and CDR2 ANQGSEA. The CDR3 loop reads CSTRHDFNYGCTF.

J is TRBJ2-3 and V is TRBV12-3 or TRBV12-4; 11 bases line up with TRBD2. V lost 5 bases, J lost 4 bases, and 5 bases stayed unmatched. This CDR3 has 15 amino acids. CDR3 in DNA: TGTGCCAGCAGTCCGACTAGCGGGATTGCAGATACGCAGTATTTT. This codes for CASSPTSGIADTQYF.

This CDR3 is CATSGQGAVTGEQFF. CDR3 nucleotide sequence: TGTGCCACCAGCGGCCAAGGGGCGGTGACAGGTGAGCAGTTCTTC. The chain couples TRBV15 to TRBJ2-1, with D perhaps TRBD1 (6 bases). Germline V gene lookup returns CDR1 LNHNV and CDR2 YYDKDF (reference sequence). The V and J ends lost 5 bases and 9 bases respectively, with 20 bases between them. This CDR3 has 15 amino acids.

This clonotype was detected only a few times. The chain has TRBV7-9 and TRBJ2-1; 10 nucleotides match TRBD2. Germline values: CDR1 SEHNR, CDR2 FQNEAQ (reference sequence). The length of the CDR3 is 15 residues. Trimming removed 5 bases from V and 6 bases from J; junction bases left unmatched: 7. The CDR3 nucleotides read TGTGCCAGCAGCCAGCCGGGACTAGCGATCAATGAGCAGTTCTTC. Translated: CASSQPGLAINEQFF.

The rearrangement links TRBV12-3 or TRBV12-4 to TRBJ2-1; perhaps TRBD2 as D (5 bases). The V gene lost 5 bases and the J gene lost 8 bases, with 22 bases spanning the gap. This CDR3 comprises 16 residues. The CDR3 is CASSPHLPLRGDEQFF. As DNA, the CDR3 is TGTGCCAGCAGTCCCCATTTACCTTTACGGGGAGATGAGCAGTTCTTC.

The rearrangement links TRBV6-2 or TRBV6-3 to TRBJ2-3; 10 bases are shared with TRBD2. Unmatched junction bases numbered 15, after V lost 5 bases and J lost 4 bases. The germline gives CDR1 MNHEY, CDR2 SVGEGT. CDR3 length: 18 amino acids. The CDR3 sequence: CASSPKWSGRALADTQYF. The CDR3 nucleotides read TGTGCCAGCAGTCCCAAATGGAGCGGGAGGGCCCTCGCAGATACGCAGTATTTT.

This chain links TRBV7-9 with TRBJ2-1; the D is unclear. From germline, CDR1 is SEHNR and CDR2 FQNEAQ (reference sequence). The V gene lost 5 bases and the J gene lost 14 bases, with 22 bases spanning the gap. The CDR3 loop spans 14 amino acids. CDR3 DNA sequence: TGTGCCAGCAGCCCCCTCACAGTGGGTAATTTGGAGTTCTTC. It encodes CASSPLTVGNLEFF. Looking up the rest from reference TRBV7-9 and TRBJ2-1 gives the full variable domain: DTGVSQNPRHKITKRGQNVTFRCDPISEHNRLYWYRQTLGQGPEFLTYFQNEAQLEKSRLLSDRFSAERPKGSFSTLEIQRTEQGDSAMYLCASSPLTVGNLEFFGPGTRLTVL.

CDR3 sequence (DNA): TGTGCCAGCAGCCCCTCGGGACTATCGACCTACAATGAGCAGTTCTTC. It encodes CASSPSGLSTYNEQFF. The chain carries TRBV7-3 and TRBJ2-1; 7 bases fit TRBD2. J was trimmed by 2 bases and V by 5 bases; bases with no gene match: 9. Germline lookup yields CDR1 SGHTA and CDR2 FQGTGA. The CDR3 has 16 residues.

The chain links TRBV5-6 to TRBJ2-7; D is unclear. The J call is doubtful: the DNA matches TRBJ2-5 better. This CDR3 has 18 amino acids. Looked up from germline, CDR1 is SGHDT and CDR2 is YYEEEE. CDR3 sequence: CASSLKSWVSSLQETQYF. The CDR3, as DNA: TGTGCCAGCAGCTTGAAATCGTGGGTCAGCTCCCTCCAAGAGACCCAGTACTTC.

This clonotype was recorded a few times. The chain has TRBV15 and TRBJ2-1; TRBD2 might be the D (6 bases). Germline values: CDR1 LNHNV, CDR2 YYDKDF (reference sequence). Trimming removed 4 bases at V and 7 bases at J, with 11 bases between. The CDR3 is made up of 13 amino acids. In DNA form, the CDR3 reads TGTGCCACCAGCAAACCGGAGGGAAATGAGCAGTTCTTC. This sequence encodes CATSKPEGNEQFF.

There are a few counts of this clonotype. V is TRBV12-3 or TRBV12-4 and J is TRBJ2-3; 7 bases map to TRBD1. This CDR3 is built from 13 residues. V was clipped by 9 bases and J by 4 bases; unmatched bases: 7. The CDR3 DNA is TGTGCCAGTCGCAGGGGGTGGGCAGATACGCAGTATTTT. It is translated as CASRRGWADTQYF.

The gene calls are TRBV6-5 and TRBJ1-2, with D possibly being TRBD1 (6 bases). Germline V gene data show CDR1 as MNHEY and CDR2 as SVGAGI. The V end was cut by 10 bases, the J end by 3 bases, with 21 bases between. The CDR3 runs to 15 residues. Here the CDR3 reads CATYRGARDDYGYTF. The CDR3 DNA reads as TGTGCCACATATCGGGGGGCGCGAGATGACTATGGCTACACCTTC.

The CDR3 DNA sequence: TGTGCCAGCAGCCTGGCGACAGTAATACTTAAAGAGACCCAGTACTTC. Protein: CASSLATVILKETQYF. The rearrangement uses TRBV7-9 and TRBJ2-5, with D maybe TRBD1 (5 bases). The V end lost 5 bases, the J end lost 3 bases, and 19 bases lay between the germline ends. CDR1 is SEHNR, CDR2 FQNEAQ, per germline (reference sequence). CDR3 length equals 16 residues. Drawing the rest from reference TRBV7-9 and TRBJ2-5, the complete variable domain is DTGVSQNPRHKITKRGQNVTFRCDPISEHNRLYWYRQTLGQGPEFLTYFQNEAQLEKSRLLSDRFSAERPKGSFSTLEIQRTEQGDSAMYLCASSLATVILKETQYFGPGTRLLVL.

This chain connects TRBV30 to TRBJ2-7; D is undetermined. CDR1 GTSNPN and CDR2 SVGIG come from the germline V gene (reference sequence). The CDR3 is 19 amino acids. V lost 1 base and J lost 2, with 27 bases in between. CDR3 protein: CAWSGSKLSWAPETYEQYF. As DNA, the CDR3 is TGTGCCTGGAGTGGTTCTAAATTATCGTGGGCCCCCGAGACCTACGAGCAGTACTTC.